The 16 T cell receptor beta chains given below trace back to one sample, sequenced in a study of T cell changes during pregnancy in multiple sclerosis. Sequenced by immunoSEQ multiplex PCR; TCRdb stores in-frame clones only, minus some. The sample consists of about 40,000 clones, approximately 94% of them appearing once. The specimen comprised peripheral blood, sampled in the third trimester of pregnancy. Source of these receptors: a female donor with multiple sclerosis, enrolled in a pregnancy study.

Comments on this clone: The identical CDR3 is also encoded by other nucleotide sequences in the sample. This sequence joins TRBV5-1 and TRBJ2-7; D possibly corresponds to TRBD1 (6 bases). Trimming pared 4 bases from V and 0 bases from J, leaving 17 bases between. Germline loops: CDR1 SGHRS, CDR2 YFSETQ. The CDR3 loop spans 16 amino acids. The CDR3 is CASSLDGTGSSYEQYF. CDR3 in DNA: TGCGCCAGCAGCCTGGACGGTACAGGGAGCTCCTACGAGCAGTACTTC.

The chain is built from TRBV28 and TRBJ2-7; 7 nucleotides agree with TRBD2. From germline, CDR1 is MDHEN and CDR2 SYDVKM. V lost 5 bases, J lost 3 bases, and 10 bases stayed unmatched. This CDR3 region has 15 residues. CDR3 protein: CASSALWTRSYEQYF. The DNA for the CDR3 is TGTGCCAGCAGTGCCCTTTGGACTAGAAGCTACGAGCAGTACTTC.

This CDR3 reads CASSLRPPAPGQASLSSGNTIYF. Written as DNA, the CDR3 is TGCGCCAGCAGCTTAAGACCACCGGCACCGGGACAGGCGTCCCTGAGCTCTGGAAACACCATATATTTT. V usage is TRBV5-1 and J usage is TRBJ1-3, with 8 positions matching TRBD1. The CDR3 has 23 residues. Germline V gene lookup returns CDR1 SGHRS and CDR2 YFSETQ. Trimming at V came to 2 bases and at J to 0 bases, leaving 25 bases not matched to a gene.

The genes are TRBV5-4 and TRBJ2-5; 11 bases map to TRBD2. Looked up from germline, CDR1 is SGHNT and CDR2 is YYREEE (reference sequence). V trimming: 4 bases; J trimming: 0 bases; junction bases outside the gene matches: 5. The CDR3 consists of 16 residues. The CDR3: CASSPGTSGYQETQYF. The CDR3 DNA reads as TGTGCCAGCAGCCCCGGGACTAGCGGCTACCAAGAGACCCAGTACTTC. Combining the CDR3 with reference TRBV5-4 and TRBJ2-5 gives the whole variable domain ETGVTQSPTHLIKTRGQQVTLRCSSQSGHNTVSWYQQALGQGPQFIFQYYREEENGRGNFPPRFSGLQFPNYSSELNVNALELDDSALYLCASSPGTSGYQETQYFGPGTRLLVL.

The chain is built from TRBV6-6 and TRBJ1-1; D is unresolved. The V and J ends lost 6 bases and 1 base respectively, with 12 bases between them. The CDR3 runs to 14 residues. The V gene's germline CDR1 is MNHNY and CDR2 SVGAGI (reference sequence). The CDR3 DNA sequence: TGTGCCAGCAGACGGGATCCTCAGAACACTGAAGCTTTCTTT. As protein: CASRRDPQNTEAFF.

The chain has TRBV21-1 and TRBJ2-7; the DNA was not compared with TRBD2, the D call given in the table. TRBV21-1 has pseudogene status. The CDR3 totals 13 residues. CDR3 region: CASSETPAYEQYF. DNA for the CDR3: TGTGCCAGCAGCGAAACCCCGGCCTACGAGCAGTACTTC.

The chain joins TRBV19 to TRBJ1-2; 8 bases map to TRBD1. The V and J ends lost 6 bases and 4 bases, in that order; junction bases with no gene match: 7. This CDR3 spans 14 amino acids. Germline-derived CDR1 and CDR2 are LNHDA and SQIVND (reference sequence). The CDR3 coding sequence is TGTGCCAGTAGCGAACCACAGGGGGTCTATGGCTACACCTTC. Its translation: CASSEPQGVYGYTF.

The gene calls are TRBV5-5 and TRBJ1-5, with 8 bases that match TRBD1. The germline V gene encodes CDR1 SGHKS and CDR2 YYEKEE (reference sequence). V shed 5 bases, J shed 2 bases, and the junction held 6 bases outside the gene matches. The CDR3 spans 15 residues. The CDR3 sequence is CASSHGTGRNQPQHF. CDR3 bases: TGTGCCAGCAGTCATGGGACAGGCCGCAATCAGCCCCAGCATTTT.

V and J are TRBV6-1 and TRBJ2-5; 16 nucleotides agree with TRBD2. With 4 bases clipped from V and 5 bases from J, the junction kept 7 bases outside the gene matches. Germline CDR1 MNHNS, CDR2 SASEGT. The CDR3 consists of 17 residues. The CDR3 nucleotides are TGTGCCAGCAGTGTGGGGACTAGCGGGGGGGCTGGGGAGACCCAGTACTTC. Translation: CASSVGTSGGAGETQYF.

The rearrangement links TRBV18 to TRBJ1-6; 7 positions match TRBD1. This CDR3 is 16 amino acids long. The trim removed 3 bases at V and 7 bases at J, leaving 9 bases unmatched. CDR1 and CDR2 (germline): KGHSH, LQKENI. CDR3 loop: CASSPTQGIGNSPLHF. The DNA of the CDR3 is TGTGCCAGCTCACCTACACAGGGGATCGGGAATTCACCCCTCCACTTT.

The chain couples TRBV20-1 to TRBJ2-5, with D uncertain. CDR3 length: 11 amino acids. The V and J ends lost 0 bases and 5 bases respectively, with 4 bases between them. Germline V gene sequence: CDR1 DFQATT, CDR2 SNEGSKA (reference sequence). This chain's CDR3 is CSARDPETQYF. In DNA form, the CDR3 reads TGCAGTGCTAGAGATCCGGAGACCCAGTACTTC.

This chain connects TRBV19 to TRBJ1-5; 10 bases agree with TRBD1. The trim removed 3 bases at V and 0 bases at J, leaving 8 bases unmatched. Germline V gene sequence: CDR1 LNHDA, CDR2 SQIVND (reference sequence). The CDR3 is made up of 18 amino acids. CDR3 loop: CASSMGTGAIDSNQPQHF. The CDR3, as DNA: TGTGCCAGTAGTATGGGGACAGGGGCCATAGATAGCAATCAGCCCCAGCATTTT.

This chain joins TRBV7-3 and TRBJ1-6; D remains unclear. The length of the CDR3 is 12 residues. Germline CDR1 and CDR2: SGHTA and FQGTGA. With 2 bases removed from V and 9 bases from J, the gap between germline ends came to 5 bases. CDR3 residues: CASSLFGSPLHF. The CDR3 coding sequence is TGTGCCAGCAGCTTATTCGGTTCACCCCTCCACTTT.

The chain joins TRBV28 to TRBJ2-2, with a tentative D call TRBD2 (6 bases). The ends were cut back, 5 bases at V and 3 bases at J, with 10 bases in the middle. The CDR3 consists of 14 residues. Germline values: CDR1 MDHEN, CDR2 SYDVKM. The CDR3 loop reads CASSLSGDTGELFF. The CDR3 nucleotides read TGTGCCAGCAGTCTATCGGGAGACACCGGGGAGCTGTTTTTT.

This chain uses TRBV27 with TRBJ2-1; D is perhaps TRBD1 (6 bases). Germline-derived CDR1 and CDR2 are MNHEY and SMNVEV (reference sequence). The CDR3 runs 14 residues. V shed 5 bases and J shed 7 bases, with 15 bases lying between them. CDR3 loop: CASSPEGERNEQFF. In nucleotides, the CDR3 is TGTGCCAGCAGTCCCGAGGGGGAACGGAATGAGCAGTTCTTC.

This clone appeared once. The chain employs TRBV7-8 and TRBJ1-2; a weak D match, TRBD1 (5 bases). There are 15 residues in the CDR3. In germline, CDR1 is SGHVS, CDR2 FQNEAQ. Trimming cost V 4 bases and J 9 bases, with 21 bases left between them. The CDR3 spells CASSSFDQGGGSYTF. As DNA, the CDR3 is TGTGCCAGCAGCTCTTTCGACCAGGGAGGAGGTAGCTACACCTTC.